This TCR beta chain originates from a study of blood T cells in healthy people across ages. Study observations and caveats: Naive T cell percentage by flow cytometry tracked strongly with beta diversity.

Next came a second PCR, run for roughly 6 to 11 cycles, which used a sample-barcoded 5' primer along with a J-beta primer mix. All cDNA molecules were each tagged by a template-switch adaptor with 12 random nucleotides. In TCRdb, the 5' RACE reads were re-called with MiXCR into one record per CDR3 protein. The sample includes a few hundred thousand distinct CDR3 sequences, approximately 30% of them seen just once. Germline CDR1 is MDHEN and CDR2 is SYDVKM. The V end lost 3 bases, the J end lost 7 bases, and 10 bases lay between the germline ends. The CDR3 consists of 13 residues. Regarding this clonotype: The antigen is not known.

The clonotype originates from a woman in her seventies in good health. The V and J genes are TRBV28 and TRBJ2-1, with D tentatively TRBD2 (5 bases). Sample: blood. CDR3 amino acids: CASSFSGFNEQFF. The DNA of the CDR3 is TGTGCCAGCAGTTTTTCGGGGTTTAATGAGCAGTTCTTC.